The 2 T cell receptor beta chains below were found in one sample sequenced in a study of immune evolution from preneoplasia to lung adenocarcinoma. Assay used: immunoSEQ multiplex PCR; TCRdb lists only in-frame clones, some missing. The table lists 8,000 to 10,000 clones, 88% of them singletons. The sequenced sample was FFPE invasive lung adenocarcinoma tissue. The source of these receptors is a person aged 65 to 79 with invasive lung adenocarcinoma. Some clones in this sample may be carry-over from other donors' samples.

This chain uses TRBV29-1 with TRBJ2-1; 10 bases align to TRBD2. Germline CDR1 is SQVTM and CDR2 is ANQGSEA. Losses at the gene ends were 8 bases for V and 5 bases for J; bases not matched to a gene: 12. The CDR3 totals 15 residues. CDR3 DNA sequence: TGCAGCCACCGCGGGCTAGCGGGGGCAAACAATGAGCAGTTCTTC. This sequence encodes CSHRGLAGANNEQFF.

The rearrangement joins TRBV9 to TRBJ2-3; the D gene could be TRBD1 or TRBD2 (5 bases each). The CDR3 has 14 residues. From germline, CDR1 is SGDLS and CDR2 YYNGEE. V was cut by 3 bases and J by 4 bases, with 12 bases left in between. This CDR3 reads CASSADGTADTQYF. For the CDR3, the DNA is TGTGCCAGCAGCGCAGACGGGACCGCAGATACGCAGTATTTT.